A selection of T cell receptor beta chains follows, all from one sample in a study of T cell repertoires in aging, cancer and after chemotherapy. TCRdb independently ran MiXCR on the multiplex PCR reads; one entry per CDR3 protein. Of about 13,000 distinct CDR3 sequences listed, about 25% are singletons. The sequencing input was blood. The receptor set was obtained from a human donor in good health. Both conserved end residues are part of each CDR3. D genes are given only for firm matches. A clone size is listed for some rows: how often the clone was seen (once, few, many), or a class if it is expanded.

D	V	size	J	CDR3	DNA
-	TRBV6-6	medium-sized	TRBJ2-2	CASSTHYREHGELFF	TGTGCCAGCAGTACTCATTACAGGGAACACGGGGAGCTGTTTTTT
-	TRBV5-6	-	TRBJ2-1	CASSFAEGSFYNEQFF	TGTGCCAGCAGCTTTGCCGAGGGGTCTTTCTACAATGAGCAGTTCTTC
-	TRBV7-9	-	TRBJ2-3	CASSPRPEVSTDTQYF	TGTGCCAGCAGCCCGCGGCCGGAGGTCTCCACAGATACGCAGTATTTT
-	TRBV20-1	-	TRBJ2-1	CSAPHDGYEQFF	TGCAGTGCTCCCCATGACGGTTATGAGCAGTTCTTC
TRBD1	TRBV14	-	TRBJ1-2	CASSPRPSDRGIYGYTF	TGTGCCAGCAGCCCCCGTCCCTCGGACAGGGGGATTTATGGCTACACCTTC
-	TRBV4-1	-	TRBJ1-4	CASSQTGLPNEKLFF	TGCGCCAGCAGCCAAACAGGGTTGCCTAATGAAAAACTGTTTTTT
-	TRBV18	-	TRBJ1-5	CASSPGGYYSNQPQHF	TGTGCCAGCTCACCCGGGGGCTATTATAGCAATCAGCCCCAGCATTTT
TRBD1	TRBV4-2	few	TRBJ2-3	CASSSRQGAGFGTDTQYF	TGTGCCAGCAGCTCAAGACAGGGGGCCGGGTTTGGCACAGATACGCAGTATTTT
TRBD1	TRBV6-4	-	TRBJ2-7	CASSAGGDADEQYF	TGTGCCAGCAGTGCAGGGGGAGATGCGGACGAGCAGTACTTC
-	TRBV4-1	few	TRBJ1-2	CASSQDQTATNYGYTF	TGCGCCAGCAGCCAAGATCAAACAGCCACTAACTATGGCTACACCTTC
-	TRBV29-1	medium-sized	TRBJ2-3	CSSRQDTQYF	TGCAGCTCAAGACAAGATACGCAGTATTTT
-	TRBV7-9	medium-sized	TRBJ1-2	CASSLSAYGYTF	TGTGCCAGCAGCTTGAGCGCCTATGGCTACACCTTC
-	TRBV28	-	TRBJ1-5	CASRRWLQPQHF	TGTGCCAGCAGACGTTGGTTGCAGCCCCAGCATTTT
-	TRBV10-3	-	TRBJ1-1	CAISESVGLAFF	TGTGCCATCAGTGAGTCGGTAGGGTTAGCTTTCTTT
-	TRBV7-3	medium-sized	TRBJ2-7	CASSLGAGTEQYF	TGTGCCAGCAGCTTAGGGGCGGGGACCGAGCAGTACTTC
-	TRBV7-9	-	TRBJ1-1	CASSHGGRVATEAFF	TGTGCCAGCAGCCACGGGGGTCGGGTTGCCACTGAAGCTTTCTTT
-	TRBV6-2/TRBV6-3	medium-sized	TRBJ2-6	CASSRDSGANVLTF	TGTGCCAGCAGTCGGGACTCTGGGGCCAACGTCCTGACTTTC
-	TRBV5-5	medium-sized	TRBJ1-2	CASSFGGARANYGYTF	TGTGCCAGCAGCTTTGGAGGGGCGAGAGCTAACTATGGCTACACCTTC
-	TRBV5-4	-	TRBJ2-6	CASSLGSSGANVLTF	TGTGCCAGCAGCTTGGGCAGCTCTGGGGCCAACGTCCTGACTTTC
TRBD2	TRBV7-3	-	TRBJ2-5	CPSSPGTSGQETQYF	TGTCCCAGCAGCCCGGGGACTAGCGGGCAAGAGACCCAGTACTTC
TRBD1	TRBV7-6	medium-sized	TRBJ1-1	CASIDRGGTEAFF	TGTGCCAGCATTGACAGGGGAGGAACTGAAGCTTTCTTT
TRBD1	TRBV20-1	-	TRBJ2-3	CSASGRGRDTQYF	TGCAGTGCTAGCGGCAGGGGGCGGGATACGCAGTATTTT
-	TRBV27	few	TRBJ2-1	CATRETYNEQFF	TGTGCCACAAGGGAGACCTACAATGAGCAGTTCTTC
-	TRBV12-3/TRBV12-4	few	TRBJ1-1	CASSLGQENTEAFF	TGTGCCAGCAGTTTAGGACAGGAAAACACTGAAGCTTTCTTT
-	TRBV28	-	TRBJ2-2	CASSAQNTGELFF	TGTGCCAGCAGTGCACAGAACACCGGGGAGCTGTTTTTT
TRBD1	TRBV20-1	-	TRBJ1-2	CSAYTGTGFDYGYTF	TGCAGTGCTTACACCGGGACAGGGTTTGACTATGGCTACACCTTC
-	TRBV28	-	TRBJ1-1	CASRVQGSAFF	TGTGCCAGCAGGGTGCAGGGGTCTGCTTTCTTT
TRBD1	TRBV5-4	few	TRBJ2-1	CASSRDRGQSLDEQFF	TGTGCCAGCAGCCGGGACAGGGGGCAGAGTCTCGATGAGCAGTTCTTC
-	TRBV5-1	-	TRBJ2-7	CASSSRDRSAYYEQYF	TGCGCCAGCAGCTCCCGGGACCGGTCGGCCTACTACGAGCAGTACTTC
-	TRBV27	medium-sized	TRBJ2-7	CASSLSGRHEQYF	TGTGCCAGCAGTTTATCAGGGCGCCACGAGCAGTACTTC
TRBD1	TRBV19	-	TRBJ2-5	CASSLQGAGETQYF	TGTGCCAGTAGTCTACAGGGGGCGGGGGAGACCCAGTACTTC
-	TRBV7-9	few	TRBJ2-3	CASSLRGVDNTQYF	TGTGCCAGCAGCTTGAGAGGGGTTGATAATACGCAGTATTTT
-	TRBV5-1	few	TRBJ1-5	CASRTEPSNQPQHF	TGCGCCAGCAGGACAGAACCTAGCAATCAGCCCCAGCATTTT
-	TRBV5-4	medium-sized	TRBJ2-2	CASSLAGPGELFF	TGTGCCAGCAGCTTGGCCGGACCCGGGGAGCTGTTTTTT
TRBD1	TRBV18	-	TRBJ2-7	CASSQGQGPYEQYF	TGTGCCAGCTCACAGGGACAGGGCCCCTACGAGCAGTACTTC